This record looks at one T cell receptor beta chain sequence and its context. Germline lookup yields CDR1 SGHTA and CDR2 FQGNSA. CDR3 length: 18 residues. V dropped 2 bases and J dropped 7; count of bases not matched to a gene: 15. The data were obtained in a study of T cells in localized non-small cell lung cancer. TCRdb's copy holds only in-frame clones and misses some; the assay was immunoSEQ multiplex PCR. The table shows some 90,000 clones, with roughly 87% occurring only once. This clonotype originated in a man aged 35 to 70 with stage I squamous cell lung carcinoma. Sequencing used peripheral blood, obtained before any cancer treatment. The chain employs TRBV7-2 and TRBJ2-1; 9 positions agree with TRBD2. CDR3 residues: CASSLKRGSGGSGNEQFF. DNA of the CDR3: TGTGCCAGCAGCTTAAAACGGGGTAGCGGGGGCTCTGGGAATGAGCAGTTCTTC.